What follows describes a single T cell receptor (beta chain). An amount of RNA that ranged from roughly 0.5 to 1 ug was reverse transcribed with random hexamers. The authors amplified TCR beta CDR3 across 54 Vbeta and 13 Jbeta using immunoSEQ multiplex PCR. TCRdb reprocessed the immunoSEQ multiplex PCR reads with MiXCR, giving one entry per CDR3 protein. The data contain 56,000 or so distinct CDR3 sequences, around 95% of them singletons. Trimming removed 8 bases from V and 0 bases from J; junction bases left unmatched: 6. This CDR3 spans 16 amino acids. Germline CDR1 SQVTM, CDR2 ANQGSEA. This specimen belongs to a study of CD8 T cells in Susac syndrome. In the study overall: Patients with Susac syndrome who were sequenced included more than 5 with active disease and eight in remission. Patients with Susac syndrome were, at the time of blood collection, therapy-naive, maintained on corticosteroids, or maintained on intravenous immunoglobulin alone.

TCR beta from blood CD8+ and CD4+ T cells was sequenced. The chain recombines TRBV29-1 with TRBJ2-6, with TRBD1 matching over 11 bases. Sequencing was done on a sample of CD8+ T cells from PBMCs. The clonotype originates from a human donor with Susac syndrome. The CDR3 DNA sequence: TGCAGCACTTGGGACAGGGGGGCCTCTGGGGCCAACGTCCTGACTTTC. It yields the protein CSTWDRGASGANVLTF.